The next 21 T cell receptor beta chains were all read from a single sample in a study of T cells in Graves' hyperthyroidism and ophthalmopathy. RNA transcripts yielded amplified TCR beta CDR3 regions. Primed by the HTBI set, a first-round RT-PCR was run on the TCR CDR3. Via MiXCR, TCRdb re-called the multiplex PCR reads, giving one row per CDR3 protein. The repertoire includes under 750,000 distinct CDR3 sequences, about 19% of them detected once, and approximately 15% sits in the top ten. The sample comprised blood. The source of these receptors is a woman aged 45-65 years with Graves' hyperthyroidism that later progressed to Graves' ophthalmopathy.

This chain joins TRBV20-1 and TRBJ1-4; 9 nucleotides match TRBD1. V lost 0 bases and J lost 8; bases outside the gene matches: 4. The CDR3 runs 14 residues. CDR1 is DFQATT and CDR2 is SNEGSKA in the germline V gene (reference sequence). CDR3 DNA: TGCAGTGCTAGAGATACAGGGGGCAGCGAAAAACTGTTTTTT. This sequence encodes CSARDTGGSEKLFF.

This clonotype was recorded at least ten times. This chain connects TRBV20-1 to TRBJ1-1; D call uncertain. Per the germline V gene, CDR1 is DFQATT and CDR2 is SNEGSKA (reference sequence). V lost 3 bases and J 3 bases, leaving 11 bases between the germline ends. The CDR3 length is 13 residues. CDR3 sequence reads: CSASGVLDTEAFF. Written as DNA, the CDR3 is TGCAGTGCTAGCGGGGTGTTGGACACTGAAGCTTTCTTT.

As to this clonotype: A much larger clone lies one base from this, so it may be a read error. The rearrangement uses TRBV10-3 and TRBJ2-1; TRBD2 matches at 10 bases. CDR1 is ENHRY, CDR2 SYGVKD, per germline. The length of the CDR3 is 16 residues. The CDR3 protein is CAISVSSGGGPDEQCF. The CDR3 coding sequence is TGTGCCATCAGTGTTTCTAGCGGGGGTGGACCCGATGAGCAGTGCTTC.

This clonotype was detected ten times or more. The chain uses TRBV24-1 and TRBJ2-1; D is possibly TRBD1 (5 bases). The CDR3 covers 15 residues. Germline values: CDR1 KGHDR, CDR2 SFDVKD. The CDR3 here is CATVDPRVSTIEQFF. As DNA, the CDR3 is TGTGCTACCGTAGACCCCAGGGTTTCCACAATCGAGCAGTTCTTC.

This clonotype was seen many times. V is TRBV12-3 or TRBV12-4 and J is TRBJ1-1; maybe TRBD1 (5 bases). The germline V and J ends were trimmed by 6 bases and 1 base, with 12 bases remaining between them. The CDR3 loop spans 14 amino acids. This chain's CDR3 is CASSAGLRNTEAFF. The CDR3 DNA is TGTGCCAGCAGCGCGGGACTCCGGAACACTGAAGCTTTCTTT.

This chain connects TRBV12-3 or TRBV12-4 to TRBJ1-4; D might be TRBD1 (5 bases). The CDR3 sequence is 12 residues long. V shed 5 bases and J shed 7 bases, with 8 bases lying between them. The CDR3 loop reads CASSKRGEKLFF. The CDR3 bases are TGTGCCAGCAGTAAAAGGGGTGAAAAACTGTTTTTT.

The V call is TRBV10-3, the J call TRBJ2-2; D gene ambiguous. Germline V lookup: CDR1 ENHRY, CDR2 SYGVKD. This CDR3 has 13 amino acids. With 2 bases removed from V and 9 bases from J, the gap between germline ends came to 10 bases. The CDR3, as DNA: TGTGCCATCAGTGAGGAAGCGATCCGGGAGCTGTTTTTT. Residues: CAISEEAIRELFF.

This clonotype was detected ten times or more. The CDR3 reads CASRNQGGEQYF. In nucleotides, the CDR3 is TGTGCCAGCAGAAACCAGGGTGGCGAGCAGTACTTC. The rearrangement uses TRBV12-3 or TRBV12-4 and TRBJ2-7; D is possibly TRBD1 (5 bases). V was trimmed by 6 bases and J by 6 bases, leaving 12 bases between them. This CDR3 region has 12 residues.

The table lists this clonotype with a few counts. The chain recombines TRBV28 with TRBJ2-5; D gene uncertain. The length of the CDR3 is 12 residues. The germline V gene has CDR1 MDHEN and CDR2 SYDVKM. The V gene lost 4 bases and the J gene lost 2 bases, with 5 bases spanning the gap. The CDR3 here is CASSSEQETQYF. In DNA form, the CDR3 reads TGTGCCAGCAGTTCCGAGCAAGAGACCCAGTACTTC.

This clonotype was picked up many times. The rearrangement joins TRBV11-2 to TRBJ2-5, with no clear D. CDR1 and CDR2 from the germline V gene are SGHAT and FQNNGV. V shed 1 base and J shed 1 base, with 10 bases lying between them. The CDR3 totals 15 residues. The CDR3 DNA sequence: TGTGCCAGCAGCTTAGTTGCTCTAACCCAAGAGACCCAGTACTTC. This encodes CASSLVALTQETQYF.

This clonotype has a count of ten or more. This chain joins TRBV3-1 and TRBJ1-5; the match to TRBD1 covers 12 bases. The V segment lost 1 base and the J segment 4 bases; nucleotides outside the gene matches: 2. Germline CDR1 reads LGHDT; CDR2 reads YNNKEL (reference sequence). There are 16 residues in the CDR3. The CDR3 DNA follows: TGTGCCAGCAGCCAAGCGGGACAGGGGGCAAATCAGCCCCAGCATTTT. Its protein is CASSQAGQGANQPQHF.

This chain joins TRBV9 and TRBJ2-3; 14 nucleotides match TRBD2. This CDR3 has 19 amino acids. Germline values: CDR1 SGDLS, CDR2 YYNGEE. V gave up 0 bases and J gave up 6 bases; unmatched junction bases: 12. The CDR3 loop is CASSVGLAGGPVDRDTQYF. Here the CDR3 DNA reads TGTGCCAGCAGCGTAGGACTAGCGGGGGGGCCTGTCGACCGCGATACGCAGTATTTT.

This clonotype has more than one count but fewer than ten. The chain employs TRBV6-5 and TRBJ1-5, with D perhaps TRBD1 (5 bases). Trimming shortened V by 4 bases and J by 3 bases, and 13 bases separated the two germline ends. The length of the CDR3 is 15 residues. Germline lookup yields CDR1 MNHEY and CDR2 SVGAGI. In DNA form, the CDR3 reads TGTGCCAGCAGTTCCAGGGTGGGGATCAATCAGCCCCAGCATTTT. Translated, it gives CASSSRVGINQPQHF.

This clonotype was counted ten times or more. The rearrangement joins TRBV18 to TRBJ2-7; 7 bases align to TRBD1. This CDR3 contains 16 residues. CDR1 and CDR2 (germline): KGHSH, LQKENI. Trimming cost V 3 bases and J 3 bases; bases outside gene matches: 11. The CDR3 region is CASSPVSGTVDYEQYF. The CDR3 DNA follows: TGTGCCAGCTCACCTGTTTCCGGGACAGTTGACTACGAGCAGTACTTC.

This clonotype was counted many times. V and J are TRBV11-2 and TRBJ2-4; D not resolved. The CDR3 is made up of 17 amino acids. Trimming took off 1 base at V and 3 bases at J, with 16 bases between the two ends. Germline values: CDR1 SGHAT, CDR2 FQNNGV. CDR3 in DNA: TGTGCCAGCAGCTTAGGCCAGCCGACCTGGGACAAAAACATTCAGTACTTC. This sequence encodes CASSLGQPTWDKNIQYF.

This chain joins TRBV7-2 and TRBJ2-1, with D possibly being TRBD2 (5 bases). Germline V gene data show CDR1 as SGHTA and CDR2 as FQGNSA. Trimming took 6 bases from V and 2 from J, leaving 11 bases between them. CDR3 length equals 14 residues. CDR3 amino acids: CASRTPGTYNEQFF. Written as DNA, the CDR3 is TGTGCCAGCAGGACTCCGGGGACCTACAATGAGCAGTTCTTC. The whole variable domain, remainder taken from reference TRBV7-2 and TRBJ2-1, is GAGVSQSPSNKVTEKGKDVELRCDPISGHTALYWYRQSLGQGLEFLIYFQGNSAPDKSGLPSDRFSAERTGGSVSTLTIQRTQQEDSAVYLCASRTPGTYNEQFFGPGTRLTVL.

This clonotype showed up just a few times. This sequence joins TRBV7-9 and TRBJ1-2; D unclear. Germline-derived CDR1 and CDR2 are SEHNR and FQNEAQ (reference sequence). This CDR3 is built from 14 residues. Trimming removed 1 base at V and 5 bases at J, with 11 bases between. The CDR3 sequence is CASSLEGSWYGYTF. The CDR3 nucleotides read TGTGCCAGCAGCTTAGAAGGTTCGTGGTATGGCTACACCTTC.

This clonotype was recorded at least ten times. The rearrangement uses TRBV11-1 and TRBJ2-7; D unresolved. Per germline, CDR1 SGHAT and CDR2 FQDESV (reference sequence). There are 13 residues in the CDR3. V lost 3 bases, J lost 9 bases, and 15 bases lay in between. CDR3 in amino acids: CASSFSGHSGQYF. CDR3 nucleotide sequence: TGTGCCAGCAGCTTCTCAGGTCACTCTGGGCAGTACTTC.

In this sample, this clonotype turned up many times. V usage is TRBV2 and J usage is TRBJ2-2; D gene ambiguous. The CDR3 is 15 amino acids. Germline values: CDR1 SNHLY, CDR2 FYNNEI. Trimming shortened V by 4 bases and J by 1 base, and 10 bases separated the two germline ends. The CDR3 loop reads CASSVLRLNTGELFF. Written as DNA, the CDR3 is TGTGCCAGCAGTGTCCTCCGGCTGAACACCGGGGAGCTGTTTTTT.

This clonotype was found many times. The chain combines TRBV3-1 with TRBJ2-2, with a possible D match to TRBD2 (5 bases). The CDR3 extends over 15 amino acids. The ends were cut back, 4 bases at V and 2 bases at J, with 11 bases in the middle. Germline loops: CDR1 LGHDT, CDR2 YNNKEL (reference sequence). CDR3 sequence (DNA): TGTGCCAGCAGCCCAACCCGACTAAACACCGGGGAGCTGTTTTTT. Its translation is CASSPTRLNTGELFF.

This clonotype was recorded many times. The V call is TRBV6-1, the J call TRBJ2-5; D tentatively reads TRBD1 or TRBD2 (5 bases each). Trimming cost V 5 bases and J 4 bases, with 17 bases left between them. From germline, CDR1 is MNHNS and CDR2 SASEGT. This CDR3 region has 15 residues. The CDR3 region is CASSSTWDEGETQYF. The CDR3 coding sequence is TGTGCCAGCAGTTCCACATGGGACGAGGGAGAGACCCAGTACTTC.